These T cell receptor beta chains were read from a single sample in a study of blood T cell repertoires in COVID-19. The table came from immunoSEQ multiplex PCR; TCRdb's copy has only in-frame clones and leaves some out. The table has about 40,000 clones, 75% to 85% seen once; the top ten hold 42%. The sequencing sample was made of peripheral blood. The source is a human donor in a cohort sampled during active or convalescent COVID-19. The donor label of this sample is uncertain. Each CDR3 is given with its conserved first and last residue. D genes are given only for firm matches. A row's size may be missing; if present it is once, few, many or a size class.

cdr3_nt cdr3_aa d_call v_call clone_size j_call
TGTGCCAGCAGCTTAGGGGTAGGGGCCTCTGGAAACACCATATATTTT CASSLGVGASGNTIYF . TRBV7-9 . TRBJ1-3
TGTGCCAGCAGCCCTAGACAGGGAGTAAGAGATACGCAGTATTTT CASSPRQGVRDTQYF TRBD1 TRBV3-1/TRBV3-2 few TRBJ2-3
TGCGCCAGCAGCCAACGGGGGTCGGGGGAAAAACTGTTTTTT CASSQRGSGEKLFF . TRBV4-3 few TRBJ1-4
TGTGCCAGCAGCCAAGCGGGACAGACCGTTAAGCAGTACTTC CASSQAGQTVKQYF TRBD1 TRBV14 . TRBJ2-7
TGTGCCAGCAGCCTGAGGACCGGGGAGCTGTTTTTT CASSLRTGELFF . TRBV3-1/TRBV3-2 . TRBJ2-2
TGTGCCACCAGTGACCGCAAGGGGCCCTGGGACGAGCAGTACTTC CATSDRKGPWDEQYF . TRBV24-1 . TRBJ2-7
TGTGCCAGTAGTGGGACATCAACTAATGAAAAACTGTTTTTT CASSGTSTNEKLFF . TRBV19 few TRBJ1-4
TGTGCCAGCAGCTTCGGTGCAGGGTCTAATGAAAAACTGTTTTTT CASSFGAGSNEKLFF . TRBV7-9 . TRBJ1-4
TGTGCCAGCTCCCCCCGGCGGAACGAGCAGTACTTC CASSPRRNEQYF . TRBV12-3/TRBV12-4 . TRBJ2-7
TGTGCCAGCAGTCCCGGACTAGCGGGACCCCCTAAGCAGTACTTC CASSPGLAGPPKQYF TRBD2 TRBV6-5 . TRBJ2-7
TGCGCCAGCAGCCAAGATGACCCAGGCAGGTACGAGCAGTACTTC CASSQDDPGRYEQYF . TRBV4-1 . TRBJ2-7
TGCAGCGTTGCAGGGCGGGGGGAGACCCAGTACTTC CSVAGRGETQYF TRBD2 TRBV29-1 . TRBJ2-5
TGCAGCGTTTACCTTTGGAGGGCCAACGAGCAGTACTTC CSVYLWRANEQYF . TRBV29-1 . TRBJ2-7
TGTGCCAGCAGCGGGCTGGCGGGTACCTACAATGAGCAGTTCTTC CASSGLAGTYNEQFF . TRBV7-2 . TRBJ2-1
TGCGCCAGCAGCTTGGCAGCGGGAGGAACCGAGACCCAGTACTTC CASSLAAGGTETQYF TRBD2 TRBV5-1 . TRBJ2-5
TGTGCCAGCAGCCTAACAAATTCACCCCTCCACTTT CASSLTNSPLHF . TRBV3-1/TRBV3-2 . TRBJ1-6
TGCAGTGCTAGTATTGCGGGCCAGTCTATCTTCGGAGCTTTCTTT CSASIAGQSIFGAFF . TRBV20-1 . TRBJ1-1
TGTGCCAGCAGCGTAGCCCCGGCGGGACTAGCGGACAATGAGCAGTTCTTC CASSVAPAGLADNEQFF TRBD2 TRBV9 . TRBJ2-1
TGCGCCAGCAGCTCACAGGGTCCTGGGGCCAACGTCCTGACTTTC CASSSQGPGANVLTF . TRBV5-1 . TRBJ2-6
TGCAGTGCAAGTAAGTTGGGACAGTACAATCAGCCCCAGCATTTT CSASKLGQYNQPQHF TRBD1 TRBV20-1 . TRBJ1-5
TGTGCCAGCAGCTGGGACAGGTTTAGCGGAAACACCATATATTTT CASSWDRFSGNTIYF TRBD1 TRBV7-9 . TRBJ1-3
TGTGCCAGCTCACCCTCCAGGGGTGGTGAAGCTTTCTTT CASSPSRGGEAFF . TRBV18 . TRBJ1-1
TGTGCCAGTAGTAGACTAGCGGGAGGGCCAGATACGCAGTATTTT CASSRLAGGPDTQYF TRBD2 TRBV19 . TRBJ2-3
TGTGCCAGCAGCACAGGGGGCAGGGTTACAGATACGCAGTATTTT CASSTGGRVTDTQYF TRBD1 TRBV7-9 . TRBJ2-3
TGTGCCAGCAGTGAAAAGGGACAGGGGAGAGAGACCCAGTACTTC CASSEKGQGRETQYF TRBD1 TRBV2 once TRBJ2-5
TGTGCCAGCAGCTATTCGGGACAGGGGTATTCACCCCTCCACTTT CASSYSGQGYSPLHF TRBD1 TRBV7-2 . TRBJ1-6
TGCAGCTCATTAACAGGGGGTCCTGACAATGAGCAGTTCTTC CSSLTGGPDNEQFF TRBD1 TRBV29-1 . TRBJ2-1
TGTGCCAGCAGTGACTGCCTACCTACTAGGCGCTCAGAGACCCAGTACTTC CASSDCLPTRRSETQYF . TRBV6-4 . TRBJ2-5
TGTGCCAGCAGCTCCTTTGGGGGGTACAATGAGCAGTTCTTC CASSSFGGYNEQFF . TRBV6-6 once TRBJ2-1
TGTGCCAGCAGCGTAAGGGAGGACTATAATTCACCCCTCCACTTT CASSVREDYNSPLHF . TRBV9 . TRBJ1-6
TGTGCCAGCAGCGTCCGGGACAGGGATTTCAGGGCCCGCACAGATACGCAGTATTTT CASSVRDRDFRARTDTQYF TRBD1 TRBV7-2 . TRBJ2-3
TGTGCCAGCAGCGCTTACAGAGACGGCTACACCTTC CASSAYRDGYTF . TRBV9 . TRBJ1-2
TGTGCCAGTAGCCACAGGGATATGGCCAACGTCCTGACTTTC CASSHRDMANVLTF . TRBV19 . TRBJ2-6
TGTGCCAGTAGTATGGGCAGCCTTTCCACTGAAGCTTTCTTT CASSMGSLSTEAFF . TRBV19 . TRBJ1-1
TGTGCCAGCAGCGTAGGCGGGACTAGCGGGATAGATGAGCAGTTCTTC CASSVGGTSGIDEQFF TRBD2 TRBV9 . TRBJ2-1
TGTGCCAGTAGTCAAGTGGACACCGTTGGGAAACTGTTTTTT CASSQVDTVGKLFF . TRBV19 medium-sized TRBJ1-4
TGTGCCAGCAGCGGGGGGAACTATGGCTACACCTTC CASSGGNYGYTF . TRBV14 . TRBJ1-2
TGTGCCAGCAGCCCCGGACTAGCGAATTCCTACGAGCAGTACTTC CASSPGLANSYEQYF TRBD2 TRBV7-2 . TRBJ2-7
TGCGCCAGCAGCCAAGTGATAGACAGGCAAACCTATGGCTACACCTTC CASSQVIDRQTYGYTF . TRBV4-1 few TRBJ1-2
TGTGCCACCAGTGATTCACAGGTATACACAGATACGCAGTATTTT CATSDSQVYTDTQYF . TRBV24-1 . TRBJ2-3